One sample yielded the 10 T cell receptor beta chains listed below, sequenced in a study of T cell responses to AZD1222 COVID-19 vaccine. Sequencing used immunoSEQ multiplex PCR; TCRdb keeps in-frame clones, though not all of them. Here the sample spans around 66,000 clones, 87% being singletons. The sequences come from peripheral blood, collected on day 0 of AZD1222 vaccination. These receptors all come from an adult in good health.

The V gene is TRBV19, the J gene TRBJ2-2, with D perhaps being TRBD1 or TRBD2 (5 bases each). Trimming cost V 6 bases and J 5 bases, with 16 bases left between them. This CDR3 spans 15 amino acids. Germline values: CDR1 LNHDA, CDR2 SQIVND (reference sequence). This CDR3 reads CASSRGGVYTGELFF. Written as DNA, the CDR3 is TGTGCCAGTAGCCGTGGGGGTGTTTATACCGGGGAGCTGTTTTTT.

This clone was recorded only once. The V and J genes are TRBV21-1 and TRBJ2-3; the table's D call, TRBD1, was not checked against the DNA. TRBV21-1 is tagged as a pseudogene. This CDR3 has 15 amino acids. In DNA form, the CDR3 reads TGTGCCAGCTCAACCCGACAGGGGGGCACAGATACGCAGTATTTT. Translating gives CASSTRQGGTDTQYF.

This clone was seen only once. J is TRBJ2-5 and V is TRBV5-8; tentative D call: TRBD2 (6 bases). Looked up from germline, CDR1 is SGHTS and CDR2 is YDEGEE. CDR3 length: 12 amino acids. With 1 base removed from V and 5 bases from J, the gap between germline ends came to 6 bases. The CDR3 sequence is CASSLRGETQYF. The CDR3 DNA reads TGTGCCAGCAGCTTGCGGGGGGAGACCCAGTACTTC.

The V gene is TRBV5-3, the J gene TRBJ2-7, with D possibly being TRBD1 (6 bases). TRBV5-3 is classed as an ORF, of uncertain function. The CDR3 is 14 residues long. Trimming took off 4 bases at V and 2 bases at J, with 13 bases between the two ends. The CDR3 loop is CARSHTGSPYEQYF. Here the CDR3 DNA reads TGTGCCAGAAGCCACACAGGGTCCCCCTACGAGCAGTACTTC.

The rearrangement links TRBV24-1 to TRBJ2-5; D gene uncertain. V lost 5 bases and J lost 0, with 9 bases in between. CDR3 length equals 14 residues. Germline values: CDR1 KGHDR, CDR2 SFDVKD. The CDR3 spells CATSVDGYQETQYF. CDR3 sequence (DNA): TGTGCCACCAGTGTTGACGGATACCAAGAGACCCAGTACTTC.

CDR3 DNA: TGTGCCAGCAGCGATCGGGGGAGATTAGCGGGGGATTCCTACGAGCAGTACTTC. Its translation is CASSDRGRLAGDSYEQYF. This chain connects TRBV3-1 (or the pseudogene TRBV3-2) to TRBJ2-7, with 9 bases that match TRBD2. The trim removed 5 bases at V and 1 base at J, leaving 15 bases unmatched. This CDR3 contains 18 residues. The germline V gene has CDR1 LGHDT and CDR2 YNNKEL (reference sequence).

The V gene is TRBV6-5, the J gene TRBJ2-7; D is unclear. There are 14 residues in the CDR3. Trimming removed 6 bases at V and 5 bases at J, with 17 bases between. Germline V gives CDR1 MNHEY, CDR2 SVGAGI. Here the CDR3 reads CASSLDRPPHEQYF. The CDR3 DNA reads TGTGCCAGCAGCCTAGATCGACCACCCCACGAGCAGTACTTC.

V gene TRBV7-3 combines with J gene TRBJ2-1; 9 nucleotides line up with TRBD2. The CDR3 has 14 residues. J lost 6 bases, V lost 1 base, and 1 base had no gene match. The germline V gene encodes CDR1 SGHTA and CDR2 FQGTGA. CDR3 bases: TGTGCCAGCAGCTTAAGCGGGAGGGCCAATGAGCAGTTCTTC. As protein: CASSLSGRANEQFF. Supplemented by reference TRBV7-3 and TRBJ2-1, the full variable domain reads GAGVSQTPSNKVTEKGKYVELRCDPISGHTALYWYRQSLGQGPEFLIYFQGTGAADDSGLPNDRFFAVRPEGSVSTLKIQRTERGDSAVYLCASSLSGRANEQFFGPGTRLTVL.

The rearrangement links TRBV9 to TRBJ2-5; 10 nucleotides match TRBD1. Germline CDR1 is SGDLS and CDR2 is YYNGEE. V dropped 0 bases and J dropped 7; count of bases not matched to a gene: 3. The CDR3 runs 14 residues. The CDR3 region has the DNA TGTGCCAGCAGCGTAGCGGACAGGGGGAGGACCCAGTACTTC. Translation gives CASSVADRGRTQYF.

This chain links TRBV5-1 with TRBJ1-5; possible D gene TRBD1, 5 bases. The CDR3 is made up of 15 amino acids. The germline V gene encodes CDR1 SGHRS and CDR2 YFSETQ. V was pared by 0 bases and J by 6 bases, with 13 bases between. The CDR3 sequence is CASSLGAGDVQPQHF. The CDR3 bases are TGCGCCAGCAGCTTGGGTGCGGGGGATGTTCAGCCCCAGCATTTT.